Ten or more counts support the clone carrying this T cell receptor (beta chain). The CDR3 loop spans 17 amino acids. V gave up 5 bases and J gave up 2 bases, with 19 bases separating them. Building of the TCR beta libraries involved iRepertoire HTBI primers and Arm-PCR of CDR3 regions. MiXCR was run by TCRdb on the multiplex PCR reads, yielding one entry per CDR3 protein. Of 450,000 to 600,000 distinct CDR3 sequences listed, 16% were seen once; the top ten hold over 9%. This record belongs to a study of regulatory T cells in long-lasting Graves disease. The sample's time point: newly diagnosed GD, antithyroid drugs for less than 3 months. Construction of the TCR library relied on RNA isolated from PBMCs. Blood from the periphery, around 10 milliliters in all, was drawn into EDTA tubes. These records were also assigned to another study, of T cells in Graves' hyperthyroidism and ophthalmopathy. Per that study: Uncontrolled infection, other autoimmune disease, pregnancy or lactation excluded patients. The TCR CDR3 first-round RT-PCR relied on the HTBI primer set.

Specimen: peripheral blood mononuclear cells (PBMCs), collected at new diagnosis, from a patient treated with antithyroid drugs. The TCR was taken from a man in his forties or fifties with Graves disease. The chain couples TRBV12-3 or TRBV12-4 to TRBJ2-4; D not certain. CDR3 amino acids: CASSHHGRAGPKNIQYF. The CDR3 DNA follows: TGTGCCAGCAGTCACCACGGCCGCGCAGGCCCCAAAAACATTCAGTACTTC.